This T cell receptor (beta chain) comes out of a study of blood T cell repertoires in COVID-19. Study background: Researchers got acute and convalescent COVID-19 samples from the United States, Italy and Spain. PBMCs, B-cell-depleted T cells, or T cells were the source of the cDNA or gDNA that made up the material.

This CDR3 is built from 16 residues. Germline V gives CDR1 SEHNR, CDR2 FQNEAQ (reference sequence). With 6 bases clipped from V and 4 bases from J, the junction kept 10 bases outside the gene matches. Original data processing: The assay estimated nucleated cells by amplifying reference gene primers. Using immunoSEQ multiplex PCR, the repertoire was profiled, and TCRdb retains in-frame clones only, with some absent. From that table come the V and J calls and clone size; the DNA was used to work out D and trimming. The sample records 100,000 or so clones, roughly 84% being singletons. This sequence originates from a man between 65 and 79 years old with active or convalescent COVID-19. V gene TRBV7-9 combines with J gene TRBJ1-4; 8 bases align to TRBD1. Sequencing was carried out using peripheral blood. In nucleotides, the CDR3 is TGTGCCAGCAGTCAGGGGGCACTTTTCTTTAATGAAAAACTGTTTTTT. This encodes CASSQGALFFNEKLFF.